A selection of T cell receptor beta chains follows, all from one sample in a study of T cells after yellow fever vaccination. TCRdb re-derived calls from the 5' RACE reads in MiXCR, one entry per CDR3 protein. The sample includes fewer than 450,000 distinct CDR3 sequences, 3% to 4.5% seen only once; the top ten take 20% to 25%. Sequencing used PBMCs, obtained 5 days after the yellow fever booster vaccination. The receptors stem from a man between 18 and 29 years old who received the YFV17D yellow fever vaccine. Each CDR3 is given with its conserved first and last residue. Fields, in order: J gene, D gene, clone size, V gene, CDR3 protein, CDR3 DNA. A D gene is named only where the DNA matches it firmly. Part of the rows lack a size; the others show once, few, many or a class for expanded clones.

TRBJ2-1,TRBD2,few,TRBV7-9,CASSFQRGGLSYNEQFF,TGTGCCAGCAGCTTTCAGCGGGGGGGCCTTTCCTACAATGAGCAGTTCTTC
TRBJ2-1,TRBD1,few,TRBV4-1,CASSPRGQGYNEQFF,TGCGCCAGCAGCCCAAGGGGGCAGGGTTACAATGAGCAGTTCTTC
TRBJ2-3,TRBD1,many,TRBV5-1,CASSLDRWGQGTDTQYF,TGCGCCAGCAGCTTGGATAGGTGGGGACAGGGCACAGATACGCAGTATTTT
TRBJ2-1,TRBD1,-,TRBV7-2,CASSSGTGDYNEQFF,TGTGCCAGCAGCTCCGGGACAGGGGACTACAATGAGCAGTTCTTC
TRBJ1-6,-,many,TRBV6-2/TRBV6-3,CASSHARATLHF,TGTGCCAGCAGCCATGCCAGGGCTACCCTCCACTTT
TRBJ1-6,TRBD1,many,TRBV6-1,CASSDTGTDFNSPLHF,TGTGCCAGCAGTGATACCGGGACAGACTTTAATTCACCCCTCCACTTT
TRBJ2-4,TRBD2,few,TRBV29-1,CSVVGPMVTSGVLAKNIQYF,TGCAGCGTTGTAGGCCCGATGGTGACTAGCGGGGTTCTAGCCAAAAACATTCAGTACTTC
TRBJ2-6,-,many,TRBV28,CASSLSIFEVLGANVLTF,TGTGCCAGCAGTTTATCCATCTTCGAGGTCCTCGGGGCCAACGTCCTGACTTTC
TRBJ1-6,-,many,TRBV12-3/TRBV12-4,CASSLEVGRISPLHF,TGTGCCAGCAGTTTAGAAGTCGGGAGGATTTCACCCCTCCACTTT
TRBJ2-5,-,many,TRBV11-2,CASSFSGQETQYF,TGTGCCAGCAGCTTTTCCGGGCAAGAGACCCAGTACTTC
TRBJ2-2,-,-,TRBV5-1,CASTRTGELFF,TGCGCCAGCACCAGGACCGGGGAGCTGTTTTTT
TRBJ2-5,-,-,TRBV4-2,CASSQDRAEETQYF,TGTGCCAGCAGCCAAGATAGGGCAGAAGAGACCCAGTACTTC
TRBJ2-3,-,few,TRBV7-3,CASSLTLQSDTQYF,TGTGCCAGCAGCTTAACGCTCCAGTCCGATACGCAGTATTTT
TRBJ1-3,-,-,TRBV19,CASSILTSGNTIYF,TGTGCCAGTAGTATTTTAACCTCTGGAAACACCATATATTTT
TRBJ1-2,-,few,TRBV10-3,CAISESTLWQNYGYTF,TGTGCCATCAGTGAGTCGACTCTTTGGCAGAACTATGGCTACACCTTC
TRBJ2-1,-,-,TRBV10-3,CAIASSGFSYNEQFF,TGTGCCATCGCCTCGTCGGGATTTTCCTACAATGAGCAGTTCTTC
TRBJ1-5,-,-,TRBV15,CATSTRTGNQPQHF,TGTGCCACCAGCACCCGGACAGGCAATCAGCCCCAGCATTTT
TRBJ2-7,-,many,TRBV29-1,CSVVGGHTYEQYF,TGCAGCGTTGTGGGGGGGCATACCTACGAGCAGTACTTC
TRBJ1-3,TRBD1,few,TRBV15,CATSRTGWANTIYF,TGTGCCACCAGCCGGACAGGGTGGGCAAACACCATATATTTT
TRBJ2-5,TRBD1,few,TRBV11-2,CASSPFRDSQSRETQYF,TGTGCCAGCAGCCCATTCCGGGACAGTCAATCCCGGGAGACCCAGTACTTC
TRBJ2-5,-,many,TRBV7-2,CASSLVRDLGTQYF,TGTGCCAGCAGCTTAGTTCGGGACCTCGGGACCCAGTACTTC
TRBJ1-2,-,-,TRBV7-2,CASSLRAGANYGYTF,TGTGCCAGCAGCTTAAGAGCAGGGGCTAACTATGGCTACACCTTC
TRBJ1-2,-,few,TRBV19,CASSRSQGRGYTF,TGTGCCAGTAGCAGATCACAGGGTCGGGGCTACACCTTC
TRBJ2-1,-,-,TRBV12-3/TRBV12-4,CASSDTQGGGISSYNEQFF,TGTGCCAGCAGTGACACTCAGGGGGGGGGTATAAGCTCCTACAATGAGCAGTTCTTC
TRBJ1-4,-,-,TRBV6-5,CASSYSPGHPPEKLFF,TGTGCCAGCAGTTACTCCCCGGGACACCCACCTGAAAAACTGTTTTTT
TRBJ2-7,-,many,TRBV7-2,CASSPAAFSYEQYF,TGTGCCAGCAGCCCAGCGGCCTTCTCCTACGAGCAGTACTTC
TRBJ2-3,-,-,TRBV7-9,CASSLGSTWDTQYF,TGTGCCAGCAGCTTAGGCTCTACTTGGGATACGCAGTATTTT
TRBJ1-2,TRBD1,many,TRBV5-1,CASSWDSYGYTF,TGCGCCAGCAGCTGGGACAGCTATGGCTACACCTTC